Listed below are T cell receptor beta chains from one sample, sequenced in a study of CD8+CD57+ T cells in acquired aplastic anemia. MiXCR was run by TCRdb on the reads, yielding one entry per CDR3 protein. The repertoire holds 150,000 to 200,000 distinct CDR3 sequences, with 45% to 50% as singletons. Specimen: sorted CD4+, CD8+, or CD8+CD57+ T cells (not recorded which) from PBMCs. Receptors originate from a human donor in good health. CDR3s leave out the opening cysteine and the closing phenylalanine or tryptophan. Expanded clones are given a class, and other clones once, few, many or no size at all.

j_call v_call clone_size cdr3_aa
TRBJ2-7 TRBV27 NA AGSFCDPRQY
TRBJ2-2 TRBV4-2 NA ASSLAAGELF
TRBJ1-2 TRBV12-3/TRBV12-4 many ASSFLGRDGYT
TRBJ2-1 TRBV9 many ASGTSGSHNEQF
TRBJ1-2 TRBV10-3 NA AISDLGDRGLGYT
TRBJ2-7 TRBV7-9 many ASSDIHGRAYEQY
TRBJ1-2 TRBV7-9 many ASSRDRGHQSYT
TRBJ1-6 TRBV5-4 NA ASSLEGVSPLH
TRBJ2-1 TRBV29-1 NA SVGKSKSGVYNEQF
TRBJ2-3 TRBV2 many ASRTGLAVTDTQY
TRBJ2-5 TRBV5-1 NA ASSPGQGDQETQY
TRBJ2-1 TRBV29-1 many SVGNSPSYNEQF
TRBJ2-2 TRBV5-1 NA ASSRERTSTNTGELF
TRBJ2-7 TRBV2 NA ASSAYSEEQY
TRBJ2-6 TRBV9 many ASSLGVAGRSAGANVLT
NA TRBV29-1 NA SVDVVGSEQF
TRBJ2-1 TRBV2 few ASSEGERSYNEQF
TRBJ1-1 TRBV20-1 NA SARFVEETEAF
TRBJ2-5 TRBV19 many ASTSTSPMGPQY
TRBJ1-5 TRBV10-3 many AIRRDGDQPQH
TRBJ2-3 TRBV20-1 NA SVQAGTGVIDTQY
TRBJ1-3 TRBV20-1 NA SARDRTSGNTIY
TRBJ2-7 TRBV25-1 NA ASSLDGIYEQY
TRBJ2-4 TRBV6-1 NA ASRGEGQVAKNIQY
TRBJ2-1 TRBV20-1 many SANAGLAGKSSYNEQF
TRBJ2-7 TRBV10-2 NA ASSDRGYGDEQY
TRBJ2-2 TRBV25-1 NA ASSEYPTDYTGELF
TRBJ2-5 TRBV27 NA ASRKTGEQETQY
TRBJ1-2 TRBV29-1 once SVEDLTGDYGYT
TRBJ2-1 TRBV24-1 few ATSDLQGDYNEQF
TRBJ1-2 TRBV25-1 NA ASSENTRDGLGYT
TRBJ1-3 TRBV5-1 NA ASSRGTGGKSGNTIY
TRBJ2-3 TRBV7-2 NA ASSLSASPNGRTDTQY
TRBJ2-3 TRBV28 many ASRLAGGTDTQY